This is a list of T cell receptor beta chains from one sample in a study of T cells in narcolepsy. Using immunoSEQ multiplex PCR, the repertoire was profiled, and TCRdb retains in-frame clones only, with some absent. The sample includes roughly 25,000 clones, roughly 85% of them seen just once. Sequencing was done on a sample of CD45RA- memory CD4+ T cells from PBMCs. Every receptor here comes from a human donor with narcolepsy. Each CDR3 is given without its conserved first and last residue. Fields, in order: V gene, CDR3 length, J gene, CDR3 protein.

TRBV19,11,TRBJ1-5,ASRPAGNQPQH
TRBV27,13,TRBJ1-5,ASSLSGQANQPQH
TRBV19,13,TRBJ1-5,ASRARTGERQPQH
TRBV7-8,13,TRBJ2-1,ASSSGGTSYNEQF
TRBV6-6,13,TRBJ1-3,ASTRQGGSGNTIY
TRBV11-2,11,TRBJ2-3,ASSLGTRGTQY
TRBV19,11,TRBJ2-5,ASSTRDEGTQY
TRBV19,13,TRBJ2-1,ASSIRASGNNEQF
TRBV6-1,16,TRBJ2-7,ASSEFRGGGTRYYEQY
TRBV19,12,TRBJ2-5,ASSIRTLDGTQY
TRBV2,13,TRBJ2-3,ASSVGTPFRDTQY
TRBV28,12,TRBJ1-2,ASYGGADSYGYT
TRBV7-2,10,TRBJ2-7,ASSPRGYEQY
TRBV9,15,TRBJ2-1,ASSVVDTSERRNEQF
TRBV6-1,12,NA,AGTLGGVAYEQY
TRBV2,12,TRBJ1-1,ASNRIGGATEAF
TRBV7-9,12,TRBJ2-5,ASSRGSGQETQY
TRBV7-8,13,TRBJ1-2,ASSLGGQGFYGYT
TRBV9,11,TRBJ1-2,ASSPRGDYGYT
TRBV6-6,12,TRBJ2-1,ASRPGLALGEQF
TRBV7-9,13,TRBJ1-1,ASSKSGTGSSEAF
TRBV2,14,TRBJ2-1,ASSLSGRAEYNEQF
TRBV7-3,15,TRBJ2-2,ASSPRPTGANTGELF
TRBV7-2,11,TRBJ2-5,ASSFTTQETQY
TRBV15,13,TRBJ2-5,ATSRRGRLKETQY
TRBV7-2,13,TRBJ1-2,ASSRARGSNYGYT
TRBV2,12,TRBJ2-7,ASMGDRGNYEQY
TRBV7-3,15,TRBJ2-2,ASSTSSGSISAGELF
TRBV28,13,TRBJ2-3,ASSLLSRLTDTQY
TRBV5-4,15,TRBJ2-3,ASSSQSSGRATDTQY
TRBV19,11,TRBJ2-7,ASRGVSWSEQY
TRBV18,13,TRBJ1-5,ASSDTGRGGQPQH
TRBV27,14,TRBJ2-4,ASRSLDSLAKNIQY
TRBV4-2,14,TRBJ2-2,ASSLTSGRNTGELF
TRBV11-3,12,TRBJ2-3,ASRGTGPEDTQY
TRBV19,12,TRBJ2-1,ASSPVRRYNEQF
TRBV19,10,TRBJ1-2,ASSIQNYGYT
TRBV5-1,11,TRBJ2-1,ASTGLELHEQF
TRBV5-1,13,TRBJ2-7,ASSLSSGSYYEQY